One sample yielded the 13 T cell receptor beta chains listed below, sequenced in a study of OX40 agonist ivuxolimab in advanced cancers. Repertoires were generated with immunoSEQ multiplex PCR, while TCRdb's copy carries only in-frame clones and drops some. The sample has about 130,000 clones; just under 95% are singletons. This specimen consisted of CD4+ or CD8+ T cells sorted from blood, obtained in a trial of the OX40 agonist ivuxolimab. The receptors come from an adult with an advanced solid tumor such as melanoma, head and neck, liver or kidney cancer.

The chain carries TRBV6-6 and TRBJ1-5; 7 bases map to TRBD1. Germline V gives CDR1 MNHNY, CDR2 SVGAGI (reference sequence). J gave up 2 bases and V 10 bases, and 8 bases lay outside the gene matches. This CDR3 region has 14 residues. Here the CDR3 reads CATQHGTGNQPQHF. The CDR3, as DNA: TGTGCCACCCAGCACGGGACAGGCAATCAGCCCCAGCATTTT.

The chain is built from TRBV28 and TRBJ1-3, with D perhaps TRBD1 (5 bases). The CDR3 covers 15 residues. With 2 bases removed from V and 4 bases from J, the gap between germline ends came to 12 bases. CDR1 and CDR2 (germline): MDHEN, SYDVKM. This chain's CDR3 is CASSLNPGTGNTIYF. Written as DNA, the CDR3 is TGTGCCAGCAGTTTAAATCCAGGGACGGGAAACACCATATATTTT.

The chain couples TRBV6-5 to TRBJ2-7; 10 bases match TRBD2. Germline V gene sequence: CDR1 MNHEY, CDR2 SVGAGI. Losses at the gene ends were 2 bases for V and 6 bases for J; bases not matched to a gene: 7. This CDR3 comprises 15 residues. CDR3 nucleotides: TGTGCCAGCAGTTACGACGGGACTAGCGTCTCCGAGCAGTACTTC. Its translation: CASSYDGTSVSEQYF.

This sequence joins TRBV19 and TRBJ2-6; D is unresolved. This CDR3 contains 14 residues. V was shortened by 1 base and J by 2 bases, with 3 bases between the two germline ends. Germline CDR1 LNHDA, CDR2 SQIVND (reference sequence). DNA of the CDR3: TGTGCCAGTAGTATAGGGGCTGGGGCCAACGTCCTGACTTTC. The encoded protein is CASSIGAGANVLTF. Full variable domain (missing parts from reference TRBV19 and TRBJ2-6): DGGITQSPKYLFRKEGQNVTLSCEQNLNHDAMYWYRQDPGQGLRLIYYSQIVNDFQKGDIAEGYSVSREKKESFPLTVTSAQKNPTAFYLCASSIGAGANVLTFGAGSRLTVL.

The chain couples TRBV5-3 to TRBJ2-7, with D unclear. TRBV5-3 has ORF status, its function being uncertain. Trimming stripped 0 bases from V and 6 bases from J, with 16 bases between. The CDR3 is 15 amino acids. The CDR3 region is CARSLEGPAPSEQYF. The DNA for the CDR3 is TGTGCCAGAAGCTTGGAAGGACCCGCGCCCTCCGAGCAGTACTTC.

This sequence joins TRBV12-5 and TRBJ2-5; D perhaps matches TRBD1 (6 bases). The CDR3 totals 14 residues. Germline CDR1 LGHNT, CDR2 FRNRAP. Trimming took 5 bases from V and 7 from J, leaving 17 bases between them. CDR3 bases: TGTGCTAGTGGTCCTTGGACAGCGGATGGGACCCAGTACTTC. Translation gives CASGPWTADGTQYF. Combining the CDR3 with reference TRBV12-5 and TRBJ2-5 gives the whole variable domain DARVTQTPRHKVTEMGQEVTMRCQPILGHNTVFWYRQTMMQGLELLAYFRNRAPLDDSGMPKDRFSAEMPDATLATLKIQPSEPRDSAVYFCASGPWTADGTQYFGPGTRLLVL.

This chain uses TRBV6-5 with TRBJ2-5; tentatively, D is TRBD1 (7 bases). Per germline, CDR1 MNHEY and CDR2 SVGAGI. This CDR3 contains 16 residues. Trimming shortened V by 2 bases and J by 4 bases, and 17 bases separated the two germline ends. The CDR3: CASSYARGEVGETQYF. The DNA for the CDR3 is TGTGCCAGCAGTTACGCCAGGGGGGAGGTGGGAGAGACCCAGTACTTC.

The chain joins TRBV2 to TRBJ1-1; 7 nucleotides match TRBD1. Germline V lookup: CDR1 SNHLY, CDR2 FYNNEI. This CDR3 comprises 16 residues. V shed 10 bases, J shed 1 base, and the junction held 15 bases outside the gene matches. The CDR3 bases are TGTGCCAAGAGCGGGAGACAGGGAACAGGGAACACTGAAGCTTTCTTT. Encoded protein: CAKSGRQGTGNTEAFF.

V is TRBV7-8 and J is TRBJ1-2, with unresolved D. V was trimmed by 5 bases and J by 3 bases, leaving 10 bases between them. CDR3 length: 13 amino acids. Germline CDR1 and CDR2: SGHVS and FQNEAQ. The CDR3 DNA follows: TGTGCCAGCAGCCCTCGAGGGTACTATGGCTACACCTTC. The encoded protein is CASSPRGYYGYTF.

The V call is TRBV19, the J call TRBJ1-1; D ambiguous. Trimming pared 7 bases from V and 3 bases from J, leaving 12 bases between. The CDR3 spans 13 residues. Germline V CDR1 and CDR2: LNHDA, SQIVND (reference sequence). The CDR3 region has the DNA TGTGCCAGTACCCTGGAGAGGCACACTGAAGCTTTCTTT. Encoded protein: CASTLERHTEAFF. The complete variable domain, with remaining parts taken from reference TRBV19 and TRBJ1-1, reads DGGITQSPKYLFRKEGQNVTLSCEQNLNHDAMYWYRQDPGQGLRLIYYSQIVNDFQKGDIAEGYSVSREKKESFPLTVTSAQKNPTAFYLCASTLERHTEAFFGQGTRLTVV.

In its sample, this clone was seen a few times. V gene TRBV29-1 combines with J gene TRBJ1-1, with D hard to call. CDR1 is SQVTM, CDR2 ANQGSEA, per germline. The CDR3 loop spans 10 amino acids. V gave up 6 bases and J gave up 2 bases, with 4 bases separating them. This CDR3 reads CSVSNTEAFF. The CDR3 bases are TGCAGCGTCTCTAACACTGAAGCTTTCTTT.

The chain has TRBV5-1 and TRBJ2-7; D perhaps matches TRBD2 (7 bases). V shed 4 bases and J shed 3 bases, with 17 bases lying between them. Germline V CDR1 and CDR2: SGHRS, YFSETQ. The CDR3 sequence is 15 residues long. CDR3 amino acids: CASSPNYGGLYEQYF. For the CDR3, the DNA is TGCGCCAGCAGCCCAAATTACGGGGGGCTCTACGAGCAGTACTTC.

The V call is TRBV27, the J call TRBJ2-1, with D tentatively TRBD1 or TRBD2 (5 bases each). Trimming cost V 2 bases and J 8 bases, with 16 bases left between them. Germline CDR1 and CDR2: MNHEY and SMNVEV (reference sequence). This CDR3 is built from 15 residues. The CDR3 nucleotides read TGTGCCAGCAGTTTAAGGTGGACGGGGCGCGATGAGCAGTTCTTC. It is translated as CASSLRWTGRDEQFF.